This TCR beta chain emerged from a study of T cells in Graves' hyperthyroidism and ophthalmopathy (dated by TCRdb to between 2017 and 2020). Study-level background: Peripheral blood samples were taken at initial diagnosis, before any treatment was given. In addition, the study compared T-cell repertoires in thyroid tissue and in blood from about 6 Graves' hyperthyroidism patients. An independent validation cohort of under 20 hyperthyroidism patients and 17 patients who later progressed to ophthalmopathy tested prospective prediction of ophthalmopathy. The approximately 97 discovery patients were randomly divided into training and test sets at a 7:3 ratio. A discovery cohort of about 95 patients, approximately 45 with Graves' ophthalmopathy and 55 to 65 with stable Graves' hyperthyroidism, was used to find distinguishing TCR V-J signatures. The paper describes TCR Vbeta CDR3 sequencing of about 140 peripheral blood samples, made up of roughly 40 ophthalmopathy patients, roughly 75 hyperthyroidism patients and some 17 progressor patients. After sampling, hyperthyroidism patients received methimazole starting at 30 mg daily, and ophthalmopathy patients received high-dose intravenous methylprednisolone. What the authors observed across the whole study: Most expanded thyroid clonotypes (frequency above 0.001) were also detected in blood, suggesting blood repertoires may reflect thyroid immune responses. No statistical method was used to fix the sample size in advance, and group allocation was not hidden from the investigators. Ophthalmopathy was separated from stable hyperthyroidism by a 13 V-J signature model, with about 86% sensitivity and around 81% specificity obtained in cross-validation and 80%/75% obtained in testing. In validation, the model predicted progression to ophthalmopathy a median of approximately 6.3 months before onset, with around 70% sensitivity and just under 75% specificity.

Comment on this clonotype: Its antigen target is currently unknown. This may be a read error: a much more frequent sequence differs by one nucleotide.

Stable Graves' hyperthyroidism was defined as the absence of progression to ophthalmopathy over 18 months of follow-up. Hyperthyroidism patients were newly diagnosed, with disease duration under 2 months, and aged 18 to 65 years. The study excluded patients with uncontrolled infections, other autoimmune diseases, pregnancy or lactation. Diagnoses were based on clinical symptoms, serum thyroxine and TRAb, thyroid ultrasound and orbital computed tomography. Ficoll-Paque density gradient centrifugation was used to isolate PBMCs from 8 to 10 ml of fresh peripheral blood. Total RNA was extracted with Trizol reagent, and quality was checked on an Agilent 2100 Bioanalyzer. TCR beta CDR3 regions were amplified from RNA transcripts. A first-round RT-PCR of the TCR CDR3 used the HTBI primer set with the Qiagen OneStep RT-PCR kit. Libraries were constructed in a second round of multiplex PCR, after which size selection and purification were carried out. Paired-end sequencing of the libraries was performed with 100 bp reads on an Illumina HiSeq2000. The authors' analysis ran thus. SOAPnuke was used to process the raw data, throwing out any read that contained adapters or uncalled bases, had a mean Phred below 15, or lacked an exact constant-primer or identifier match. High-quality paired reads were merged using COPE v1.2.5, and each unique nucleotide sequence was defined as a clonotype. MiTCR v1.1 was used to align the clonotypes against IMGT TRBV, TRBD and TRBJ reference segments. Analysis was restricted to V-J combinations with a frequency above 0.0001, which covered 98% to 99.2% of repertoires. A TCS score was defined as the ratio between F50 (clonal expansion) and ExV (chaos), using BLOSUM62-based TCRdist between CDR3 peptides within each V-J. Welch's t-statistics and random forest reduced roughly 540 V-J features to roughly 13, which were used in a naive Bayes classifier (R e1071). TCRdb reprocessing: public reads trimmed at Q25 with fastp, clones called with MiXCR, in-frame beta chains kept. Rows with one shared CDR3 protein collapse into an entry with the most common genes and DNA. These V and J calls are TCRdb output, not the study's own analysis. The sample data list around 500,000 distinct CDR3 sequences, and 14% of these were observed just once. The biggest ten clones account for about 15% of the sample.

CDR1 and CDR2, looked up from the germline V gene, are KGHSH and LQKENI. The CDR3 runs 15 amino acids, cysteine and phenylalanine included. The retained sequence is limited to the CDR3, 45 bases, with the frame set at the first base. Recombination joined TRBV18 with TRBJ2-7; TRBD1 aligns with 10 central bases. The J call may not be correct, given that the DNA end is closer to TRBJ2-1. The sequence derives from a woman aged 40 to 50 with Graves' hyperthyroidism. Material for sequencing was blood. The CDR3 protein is CASSPPGQGYYEQFF. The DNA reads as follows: TGTGCCAGCTCACCGCCGGGACAGGGGTACTACGAGCAGTTCTTC.